These 24 T cell receptor beta chains were sequenced from one sample in a study of naive and memory T cell subsets. An equimolar mix of two oligonucleotides served as the beta constant-region primer for TRBC1 and TRBC2. TCRdb re-analysed the UMI-ligation and nested PCR reads in MiXCR, keeping a single row per CDR3 protein. The profile shows tens of thousands of distinct CDR3 sequences, over 10% of them singletons. Specimen: central memory CD4+ T cells from blood. Receptor source: a human donor in good health.

V and J are TRBV12-3 or TRBV12-4 and TRBJ1-4, with D perhaps TRBD1 (5 bases). Deletions cut 2 bases from V and 8 bases from J, with 9 bases between. This CDR3 has 13 amino acids. DNA for the CDR3: TGTGCCAGCAGTTTACGTAAGGGGGAAAAACTGTTTTTT. It translates to CASSLRKGEKLFF.

The genes are TRBV19 and TRBJ1-6; the match to TRBD1 covers 7 bases. CDR1 and CDR2 from the germline V gene are LNHDA and SQIVND (reference sequence). J gave up 10 bases and V 7 bases, and 10 bases lay outside the gene matches. CDR3 length: 14 residues. The CDR3 coding sequence is TGTGCCAGTAAGACAGGGACAAGCAAATCACCCCTCCACTTT. Its protein product is CASKTGTSKSPLHF.

The chain employs TRBV12-3 or TRBV12-4 and TRBJ2-1; D possibly uses TRBD1 or TRBD2 (5 bases each). The V gene lost 9 bases and the J gene lost 2 bases, with 17 bases spanning the gap. CDR3 length equals 15 residues. The CDR3 sequence is CASGDRDRAYNEQFF. The CDR3, as DNA: TGTGCCAGTGGGGACCGGGACCGAGCCTACAATGAGCAGTTCTTC.

This sequence joins TRBV5-4 and TRBJ2-3, with 8 bases lining up with TRBD2. V was pared by 4 bases and J by 6 bases, with 10 bases of the junction left unmatched. This CDR3 spans 15 amino acids. CDR1 and CDR2 (germline): SGHNT, YYREEE (reference sequence). The CDR3: CASSPGGQGIDTQYF. The DNA of the CDR3 is TGTGCCAGCAGCCCGGGGGGGCAGGGCATCGATACGCAGTATTTT.

This chain uses TRBV6-2 or TRBV6-3 with TRBJ2-1; weak D call: TRBD2 (5 bases). V lost 6 bases to trimming and J lost 1 base, with 10 bases between them. Germline CDR1 reads MNHEY; CDR2 reads SVGEGT. The CDR3 spans 14 residues. The CDR3 loop reads CASRLVGSYNEQFF. The CDR3 DNA reads as TGTGCCAGCAGACTAGTTGGATCCTACAATGAGCAGTTCTTC.

This clonotype turned up a few times. The V and J genes are TRBV28 and TRBJ1-5; no clear D gene. Trimming removed 5 bases from V and 0 bases from J, with 8 bases in between. This CDR3 has 14 residues. Germline CDR1 MDHEN, CDR2 SYDVKM. The CDR3 nucleotides are TGTGCCAGCAGTCGAATCAGTAGCAATCAGCCCCAGCATTTT. Translation: CASSRISSNQPQHF.

This clonotype turned up a few times. This chain joins TRBV4-3 and TRBJ2-2, with TRBD2 matching 12 bases. The CDR3 extends over 16 amino acids. Germline-derived CDR1 and CDR2 are LGHNA and YSLEER. V was pared by 4 bases and J by 4 bases, with 4 bases of the junction left unmatched. The CDR3 DNA sequence: TGCGCCAGCAGCCCGAGGACTAGCGGGATCACCGGGGAGCTGTTTTTT. Translated: CASSPRTSGITGELFF.

This clonotype was detected only a few times. The chain recombines TRBV5-6 with TRBJ1-4, with no clear D. Germline CDR1 and CDR2: SGHDT and YYEEEE. CDR3 length: 14 residues. Trimming shortened V by 4 bases and J by 5 bases, and 12 bases separated the two germline ends. As DNA, the CDR3 is TGTGCCAGCAGCCTGAAATCCGTAAATGAAAAACTGTTTTTT. It translates to CASSLKSVNEKLFF.

This sequence joins TRBV10-2 and TRBJ2-7; 7 nucleotides agree with TRBD2. CDR1 and CDR2 (germline): WSHSY, SAAADI. V lost 8 bases and J lost 4; bases outside the gene matches: 11. The CDR3 extends over 14 amino acids. The CDR3 bases are TGCGCCAGCCGCCGTACTAGCGATTATTACGAGCAGTACTTC. It yields the protein CASRRTSDYYEQYF.

A few counts support this clonotype. The chain is built from TRBV3-1 and TRBJ2-5; D might be TRBD2 (7 bases). V lost 0 bases to trimming and J lost 5 bases, with 13 bases between them. This CDR3 spans 15 amino acids. Germline V gene lookup returns CDR1 LGHDT and CDR2 YNNKEL (reference sequence). The CDR3 reads CASSQDAGAKETQYF. CDR3 nucleotides: TGTGCCAGCAGCCAAGATGCGGGGGCTAAGGAGACCCAGTACTTC.

CDR3: CASSEGSYYGYTF. The DNA of the CDR3 is TGTGCCAGCAGTGAGGGCAGTTACTATGGCTACACCTTC. The chain joins TRBV2 to TRBJ1-2; D gene unclear. The CDR3 length is 13 residues. The V end was cut by 3 bases, the J end by 3 bases, with 8 bases between. Germline lookup yields CDR1 SNHLY and CDR2 FYNNEI. Full variable domain (outside the CDR3, taken from reference TRBV2 and TRBJ1-2): EPEVTQTPSHQVTQMGQEVILRCVPISNHLYFYWYRQILGQKVEFLVSFYNNEISEKSEIFDDQFSVERPDGSNFTLKIRSTKLEDSAMYFCASSEGSYYGYTFGSGTRLTVV.

This clonotype came up many times. The chain is built from TRBV4-1 and TRBJ2-7; 14 bases map to TRBD2. The CDR3 contains 18 residues. The J segment lost 0 bases and the V segment lost 2 bases, leaving 6 bases of the junction unmatched. Germline V gene data show CDR1 as MGHRA and CDR2 as YSYEKL. The CDR3 region is CASSQRTSGRRNSYEQYF. The DNA for the CDR3 is TGCGCCAGCAGCCAACGGACTAGCGGGAGGAGGAACTCCTACGAGCAGTACTTC.

This clonotype showed up just a few times. The chain employs TRBV29-1 and TRBJ1-1, with D possibly TRBD1 on 6 matching bases. CDR3 length equals 13 residues. CDR1 is SQVTM and CDR2 is ANQGSEA in the germline V gene. V shed 8 bases and J shed 1 base, with 14 bases lying between them. CDR3 nucleotide sequence: TGCAGCACCGACGGGGGCTCGAACACTGAAGCTTTCTTT. Its translation: CSTDGGSNTEAFF.

Here the CDR3 reads CASSLEGRNNSPLHF. The CDR3 DNA reads TGTGCCAGCAGCCTCGAGGGACGGAATAATTCACCCCTCCACTTT. The genes are TRBV6-5 and TRBJ1-6, with D perhaps TRBD1 (5 bases). This CDR3 spans 15 amino acids. With 6 bases removed from V and 5 bases from J, the gap between germline ends came to 14 bases. Germline V gene sequence: CDR1 MNHEY, CDR2 SVGAGI.

This clonotype was counted a few times. The genes are TRBV7-2 and TRBJ1-5; TRBD1 aligns across 7 bases. Germline trimming cut 5 bases from V and 7 bases from J; bases unmatched to any gene: 2. This CDR3 spans 12 amino acids. Germline loops: CDR1 SGHTA, CDR2 FQGNSA. Written as DNA, the CDR3 is TGTGCCAGCAGCGACAGGGCCCAGCCCCAGCATTTT. This encodes CASSDRAQPQHF.

This clonotype was counted a few times. This sequence joins TRBV6-2 or TRBV6-3 and TRBJ1-5; 7 bases are shared with TRBD1. This CDR3 comprises 15 residues. Germline V gene sequence: CDR1 MNHEY, CDR2 SVGEGT. V trimming: 6 bases; J trimming: 9 bases; junction bases outside the gene matches: 14. This CDR3 reads CASSYVEGAGGPQHF. In DNA, the CDR3 is TGTGCCAGCAGCTACGTGGAGGGGGCGGGAGGGCCCCAGCATTTT.

This clonotype occurred a few times. This chain connects TRBV20-1 to TRBJ2-3, with 8 bases aligning to TRBD2. The CDR3 sequence is 14 residues long. V shed 1 base and J 3 bases; nucleotides not matched to a gene: 3. Germline loops: CDR1 DFQATT, CDR2 SNEGSKA (reference sequence). CDR3 protein: CSARVAGKTDTQYF. CDR3 DNA sequence: TGCAGTGCTAGAGTAGCGGGAAAAACAGATACGCAGTATTTT.

This clonotype was observed at least ten times. J is TRBJ2-4 and V is TRBV29-1; perhaps TRBD1 as D (6 bases). Trimming removed 6 bases from V and 7 bases from J, with 10 bases in between. CDR3 length equals 11 residues. Germline CDR1 is SQVTM and CDR2 is ANQGSEA. The DNA for the CDR3 is TGCAGCGTCAAAACAGGGAACATTCAGTACTTC. Translating it yields CSVKTGNIQYF. Looking up the rest from reference TRBV29-1 and TRBJ2-4 gives the full variable domain: SAVISQKPSRDICQRGTSLTIQCQVDSQVTMMFWYRQQPGQSLTLIATANQGSEATYESGFVIDKFPISRPNLTFSTLTVSNMSPEDSSIYLCSVKTGNIQYFGAGTRLSVL.

This chain connects TRBV5-1 to TRBJ2-3, with 8 nucleotides matching TRBD2. The V and J ends lost 0 bases and 0 bases, in that order; junction bases with no gene match: 3. CDR1 SGHRS and CDR2 YFSETQ come from the germline V gene. The CDR3 is made up of 16 amino acids. The CDR3 DNA follows: TGCGCCAGCAGCTTGGCCAAGCGGGAGAGCACAGATACGCAGTATTTT. It is translated as CASSLAKRESTDTQYF.

This chain joins TRBV11-2 and TRBJ1-6; 7 bases align to TRBD1. The CDR3 loop spans 15 amino acids. Germline V gene lookup returns CDR1 SGHAT and CDR2 FQNNGV. V lost 1 base to trimming and J lost 5 bases; unmatched junction nucleotides: 2. The CDR3 sequence: CASSLGTGDNSPLHF. In DNA form, the CDR3 reads TGTGCCAGCAGCTTAGGGACAGGTGATAATTCACCCCTCCACTTT.

This clonotype was observed a few times. The rearrangement uses TRBV28 and TRBJ2-3; D unresolved. The V end lost 7 bases, the J end lost 2 bases, and 7 bases lay between the germline ends. Germline V gives CDR1 MDHEN, CDR2 SYDVKM. This CDR3 region has 12 residues. The CDR3 reads CASMGNTDTQYF. CDR3 DNA: TGTGCCAGCATGGGCAACACAGATACGCAGTATTTT.

The gene calls are TRBV15 and TRBJ2-7; D is possibly TRBD2 (6 bases). Germline values: CDR1 LNHNV, CDR2 YYDKDF (reference sequence). The V end was cut by 8 bases, the J end by 2 bases, with 13 bases between. There are 13 residues in the CDR3. This CDR3 is CATRLAGTYEQYF. CDR3 coding DNA: TGTGCCACCCGACTGGCGGGAACCTACGAGCAGTACTTC.

The chain employs TRBV5-1 and TRBJ2-5; 13 nucleotides align to TRBD2. Germline-derived CDR1 and CDR2 are SGHRS and YFSETQ. V was pared by 3 bases and J by 5 bases, with 10 bases of the junction left unmatched. The CDR3 is 17 residues long. CDR3 coding DNA: TGCGCCAGCAGCTACGGACTAGCGGGAGCCGGGGGTGAGACCCAGTACTTC. Protein sequence: CASSYGLAGAGGETQYF.

This clonotype was seen repeatedly, ten times or more. The genes are TRBV9 and TRBJ1-5; the D is unclear. V lost 2 bases, J lost 4 bases, and 7 bases lay in between. CDR3 length: 13 residues. Germline CDR1 SGDLS, CDR2 YYNGEE. Written as DNA, the CDR3 is TGTGCCAGCAGCGTGGGTATAAATCAGCCCCAGCATTTT. It encodes CASSVGINQPQHF.